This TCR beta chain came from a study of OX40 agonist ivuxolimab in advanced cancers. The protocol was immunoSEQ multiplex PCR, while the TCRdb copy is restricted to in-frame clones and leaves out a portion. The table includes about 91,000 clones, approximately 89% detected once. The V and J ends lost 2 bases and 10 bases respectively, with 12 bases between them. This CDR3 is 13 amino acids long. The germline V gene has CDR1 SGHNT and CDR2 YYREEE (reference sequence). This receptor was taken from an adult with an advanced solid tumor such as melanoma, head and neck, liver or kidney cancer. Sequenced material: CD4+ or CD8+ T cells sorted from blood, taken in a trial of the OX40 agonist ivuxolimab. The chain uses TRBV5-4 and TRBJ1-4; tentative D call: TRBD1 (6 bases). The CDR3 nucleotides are TGTGCCAGCAGCTTCGCAGGGGAGGGAAAACTGTTTTTT. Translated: CASSFAGEGKLFF.